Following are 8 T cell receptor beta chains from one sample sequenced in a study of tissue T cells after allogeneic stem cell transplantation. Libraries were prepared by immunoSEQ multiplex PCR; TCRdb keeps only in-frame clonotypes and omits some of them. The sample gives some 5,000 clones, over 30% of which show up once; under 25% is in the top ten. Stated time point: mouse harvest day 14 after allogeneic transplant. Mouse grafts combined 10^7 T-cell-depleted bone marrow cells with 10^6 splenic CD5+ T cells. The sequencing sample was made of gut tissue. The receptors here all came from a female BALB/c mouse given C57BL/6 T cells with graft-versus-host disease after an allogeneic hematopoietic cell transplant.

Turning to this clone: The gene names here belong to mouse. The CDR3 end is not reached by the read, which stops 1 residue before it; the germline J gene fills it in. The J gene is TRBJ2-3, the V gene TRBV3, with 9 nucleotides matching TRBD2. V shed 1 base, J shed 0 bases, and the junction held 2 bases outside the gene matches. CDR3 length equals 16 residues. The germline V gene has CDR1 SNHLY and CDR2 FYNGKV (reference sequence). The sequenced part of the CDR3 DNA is TGTGCCAGCAGCTTAGGCTGGGGGGGTAGTGCAGAAACGCTGTAT. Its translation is CASSLGWGGSAETLY. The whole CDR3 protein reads CASSLGWGGSAETLYF.

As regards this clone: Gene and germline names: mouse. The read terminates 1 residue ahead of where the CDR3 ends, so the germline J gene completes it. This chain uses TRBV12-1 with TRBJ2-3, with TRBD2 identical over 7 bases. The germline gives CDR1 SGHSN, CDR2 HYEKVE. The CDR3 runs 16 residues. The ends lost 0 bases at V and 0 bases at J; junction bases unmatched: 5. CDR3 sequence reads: CASSLVWGTSAETLYF. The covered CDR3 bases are TGTGCCAGCTCTCTCGTCTGGGGGACTAGTGCAGAAACGCTGTAT. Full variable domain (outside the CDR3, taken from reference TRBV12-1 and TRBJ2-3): DSGVVQSPRHIIKEKGGRSVLTCIPISGHSNVVWYQQTLGKELKFLIQHYEKVERDKGFLPSRFSVQQFDDYHSEMNMSALELEDSAMYFCASSLVWGTSAETLYFGSGTRLTVL.

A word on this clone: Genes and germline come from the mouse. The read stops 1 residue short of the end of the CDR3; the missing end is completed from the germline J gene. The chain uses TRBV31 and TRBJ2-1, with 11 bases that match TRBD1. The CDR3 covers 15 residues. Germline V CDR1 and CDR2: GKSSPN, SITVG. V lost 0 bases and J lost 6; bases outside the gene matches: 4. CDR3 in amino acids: CAWSLGQGAGAEQFF. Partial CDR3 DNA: TGTGCCTGGAGTCTCGGACAGGGGGCGGGTGCTGAGCAGTTC. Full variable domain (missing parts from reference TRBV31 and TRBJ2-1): AQTIHQWPVAEIKAVGSPLSLGCTIKGKSSPNLYWYWQATGGTLQQLFYSITVGQVESVVQLNLSASRPKDDQFILSTEKLLLSHSGFYLCAWSLGQGAGAEQFFGPGTRLTVL.

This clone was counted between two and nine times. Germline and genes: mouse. This CDR3 reads CASSLSIGTSEVFF. The part of the CDR3 DNA that was read is TGTGCCAGCAGTCTGTCGATTGGGACATCAGAAGTCTTC. The chain recombines TRBV26 with TRBJ1-1, with D perhaps TRBD1 (6 bases). The observed sequence ends 1 residue before the CDR3 terminus, with the missing tail filled in from the germline J gene. Germline CDR1 reads KGHPV; CDR2 reads FQNQEV (reference sequence). The V and J ends lost 0 bases and 6 bases respectively, with 11 bases between them. The CDR3 has 14 residues.

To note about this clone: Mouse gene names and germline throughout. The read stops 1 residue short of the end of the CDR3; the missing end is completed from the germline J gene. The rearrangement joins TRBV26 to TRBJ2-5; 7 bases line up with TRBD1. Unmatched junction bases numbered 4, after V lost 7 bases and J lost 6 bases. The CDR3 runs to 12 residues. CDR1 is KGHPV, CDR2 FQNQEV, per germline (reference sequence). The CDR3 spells CASTPTGDTQYF. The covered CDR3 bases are TGTGCCAGCACCCCGACAGGGGACACCCAGTAC. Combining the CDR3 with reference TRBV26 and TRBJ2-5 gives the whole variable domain NSKVIQTPRYLVKGQGQKAKMRCIPEKGHPVVFWYQQNKNNEFKFLINFQNQEVLQQIDMTEKRFSAECPSNSPCSLEIQSSEAGDSALYLCASTPTGDTQYFGPGTRLLVL.

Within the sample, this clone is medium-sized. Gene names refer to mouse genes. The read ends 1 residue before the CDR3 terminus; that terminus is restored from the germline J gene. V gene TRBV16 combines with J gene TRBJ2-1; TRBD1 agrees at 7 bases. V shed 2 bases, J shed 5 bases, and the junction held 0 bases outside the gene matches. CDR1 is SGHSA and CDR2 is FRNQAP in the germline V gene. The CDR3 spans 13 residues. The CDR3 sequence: CASSLQGDAEQFF. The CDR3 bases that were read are TGTGCAAGCAGCTTACAGGGGGATGCTGAGCAGTTC.

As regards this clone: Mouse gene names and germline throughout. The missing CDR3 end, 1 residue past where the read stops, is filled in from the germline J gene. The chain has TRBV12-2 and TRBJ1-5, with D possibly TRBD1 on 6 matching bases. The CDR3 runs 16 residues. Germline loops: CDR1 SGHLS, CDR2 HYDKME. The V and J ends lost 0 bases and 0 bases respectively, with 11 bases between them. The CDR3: CASSLGRGHNNQAPLF. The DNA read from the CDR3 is TGTGCCAGCTCTCTCGGCAGGGGACATAACAACCAGGCTCCGCTT.

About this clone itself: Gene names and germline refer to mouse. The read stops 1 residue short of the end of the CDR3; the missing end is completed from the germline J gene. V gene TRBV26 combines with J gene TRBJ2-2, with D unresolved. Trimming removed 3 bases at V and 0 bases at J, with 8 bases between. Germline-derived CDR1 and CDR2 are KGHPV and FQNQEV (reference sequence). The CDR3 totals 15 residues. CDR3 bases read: TGTGCCAGCAGTCTTAGAACAACAAACACCGGGCAGCTCTAC. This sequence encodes CASSLRTTNTGQLY. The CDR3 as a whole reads CASSLRTTNTGQLYF.